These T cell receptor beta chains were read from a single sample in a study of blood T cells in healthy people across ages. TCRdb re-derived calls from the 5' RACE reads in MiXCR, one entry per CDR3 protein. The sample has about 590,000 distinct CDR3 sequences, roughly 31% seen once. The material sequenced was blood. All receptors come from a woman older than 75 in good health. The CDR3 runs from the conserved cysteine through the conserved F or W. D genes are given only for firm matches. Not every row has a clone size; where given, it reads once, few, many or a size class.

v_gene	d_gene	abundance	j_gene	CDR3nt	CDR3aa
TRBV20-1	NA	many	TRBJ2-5	TGCAGTGCTAGAGTTCCGGGGCCGAACAAAGAGACCCAGTACTTC	CSARVPGPNKETQYF
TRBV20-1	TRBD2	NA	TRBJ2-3	TGCAGTGCTAGAGAGCTAGCGGGGGACCCTAACAGCACAGATACGCAGTATTTT	CSARELAGDPNSTDTQYF
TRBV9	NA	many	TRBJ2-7	TGTGCCAGCAGCGTAGAGGAAAAGTCCTACGAGCAGTACTTC	CASSVEEKSYEQYF
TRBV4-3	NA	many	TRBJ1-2	TGCGCCAGCAGCCAAGATCTCGAGTCGGGGAGCTACACCTTC	CASSQDLESGSYTF
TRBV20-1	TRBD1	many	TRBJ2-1	TGCAGTGCTAGAGTACAGGGGGCTGGGAATGAGCAGTTCTTC	CSARVQGAGNEQFF
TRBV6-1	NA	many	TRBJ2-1	TGTGCCAGCAGTGAATACCAATCCTACAATGAGCAGTTCTTC	CASSEYQSYNEQFF
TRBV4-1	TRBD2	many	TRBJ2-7	TGCGCCAGCAGCCAAGGTTCTGCGACTAGCGCTTACGAGCAGTACTTC	CASSQGSATSAYEQYF
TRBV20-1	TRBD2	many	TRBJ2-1	TGCAGTGCTATTGCTAGCGGGGGGGCCTACAATGAGCAGTTCTTC	CSAIASGGAYNEQFF
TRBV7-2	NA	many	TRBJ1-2	TGTGCCAGCAGCCCCGGGACAAGCTATGGCTACACCTTC	CASSPGTSYGYTF
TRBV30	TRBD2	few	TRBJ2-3	TGTGCCTGGGGAAACAGCGGGGGTGATACGCAGTATTTT	CAWGNSGGDTQYF
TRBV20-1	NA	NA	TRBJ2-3	TGCAGTGCTAGAGGCCAGCTTTACACAGGTACGCAGTATTTT	CSARGQLYTGTQYF
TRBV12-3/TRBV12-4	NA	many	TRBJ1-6	TGTGCCAGCAGTTTCCAGGGTGGTAATTCACCCCTCCACTTT	CASSFQGGNSPLHF
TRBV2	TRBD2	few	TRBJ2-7	TGTGCCAGCAGAGTTTCGCTAGCGGGGCCCGAGCAGTACTTC	CASRVSLAGPEQYF
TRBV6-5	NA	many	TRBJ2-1	TGTGCCAGCAGCTACCGGGACAAGTACAATGAGCAGTTCTTC	CASSYRDKYNEQFF
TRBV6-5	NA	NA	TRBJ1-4	TGTGCCAGCAGAAGGGCGCCCTGGGAAAAACTGTTTTTT	CASRRAPWEKLFF
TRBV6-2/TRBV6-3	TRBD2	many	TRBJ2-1	TGTGCCAGCAATTTAGCGGGGGTCTCCTACAATGAGCAGTTCTTC	CASNLAGVSYNEQFF
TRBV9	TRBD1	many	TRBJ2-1	TGTGCCAGCAGCGGCCGGGACAGGGGTTACAATGAGCAGTTCTTC	CASSGRDRGYNEQFF
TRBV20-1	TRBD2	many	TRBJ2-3	TGCAGTGCTAGACTAGCGGGGGGCAAAACTAACACAGATACGCAGTATTTT	CSARLAGGKTNTDTQYF
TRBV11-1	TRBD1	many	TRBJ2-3	TGTGCCAGCAGCGTCGGGACAGCAGGCACAGATACGCAGTATTTT	CASSVGTAGTDTQYF
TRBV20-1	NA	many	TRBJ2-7	TGCAGTGTTCCCCTGGGTGGCTCCTACGAGCAGTACTTC	CSVPLGGSYEQYF
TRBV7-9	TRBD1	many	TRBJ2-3	TGTGCCAGCAGCCCAACGGGCCTAACAGGGGGAGATACGCAGTATTTT	CASSPTGLTGGDTQYF
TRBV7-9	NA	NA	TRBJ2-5	TGTGCCAGCAGCCCATCTATCAGGGGAGCGGAGACCCAGTACTTC	CASSPSIRGAETQYF
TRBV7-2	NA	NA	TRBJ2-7	TGTGCCAGCAGCTTAGCGTGGTCCTCCTACGAGCAGTACTTC	CASSLAWSSYEQYF
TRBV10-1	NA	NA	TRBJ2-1	TGCGCCAGCAGTGTCCGGTCGACGGGAGAGGATGAGCAGTTCTTC	CASSVRSTGEDEQFF
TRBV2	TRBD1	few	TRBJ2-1	TGTGCCAGCAGTCATAGACAGGGAAATGAGCAGTTCTTC	CASSHRQGNEQFF
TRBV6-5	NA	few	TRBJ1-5	TGTGCCACCTCCCTTTCCCCATATAGCAATCAGCCCCAGCATTTT	CATSLSPYSNQPQHF